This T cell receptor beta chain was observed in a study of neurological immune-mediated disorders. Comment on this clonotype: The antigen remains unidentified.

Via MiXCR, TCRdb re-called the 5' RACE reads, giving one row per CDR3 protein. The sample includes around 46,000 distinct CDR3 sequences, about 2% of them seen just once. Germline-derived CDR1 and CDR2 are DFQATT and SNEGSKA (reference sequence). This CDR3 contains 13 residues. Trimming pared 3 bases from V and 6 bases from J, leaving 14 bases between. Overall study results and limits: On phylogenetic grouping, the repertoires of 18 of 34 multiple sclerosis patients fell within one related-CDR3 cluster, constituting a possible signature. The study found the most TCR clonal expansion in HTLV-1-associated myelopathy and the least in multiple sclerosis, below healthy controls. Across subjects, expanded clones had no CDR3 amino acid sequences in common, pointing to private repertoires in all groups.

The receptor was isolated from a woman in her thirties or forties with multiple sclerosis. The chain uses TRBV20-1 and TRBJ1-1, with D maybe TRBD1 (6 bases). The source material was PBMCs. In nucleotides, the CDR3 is TGCAGTGCTAGGAGGGGGTATGATCCTGAAGCTTTCTTT. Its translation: CSARRGYDPEAFF.